Presented here are 28 T cell receptor beta chains from one specimen sequenced in a study of cytomegalovirus exposure and HLA in healthy donors. PCR primers comprised 60 Vbeta and 13 Jbeta primers. The protocol was immunoSEQ multiplex PCR, while the TCRdb copy is restricted to in-frame clones and leaves out a portion. This table holds under 150,000 clones, approximately 60% found once. Source material: PBMCs. The source of these receptors is a middle-aged woman in good health and CMV-seronegative.

This clone was seen only once. Other DNA variants within this sample encode the same CDR3. The chain uses TRBV9 and TRBJ2-1; D is undetermined. Germline loops: CDR1 SGDLS, CDR2 YYNGEE. Trimming took 2 bases from V and 4 from J, leaving 7 bases between them. This CDR3 has 13 amino acids. CDR3 sequence: CASSVNSYNEQFF. The CDR3, as DNA: TGTGCCAGCAGCGTCAACAGTTACAATGAGCAGTTCTTC. Together with reference TRBV9 and TRBJ2-1, the CDR3 gives the full variable domain: DSGVTQTPKHLITATGQRVTLRCSPRSGDLSVYWYQQSLDQGLQFLIQYYNGEERAKGNILERFSAQQFPDLHSELNLSSLELGDSALYFCASSVNSYNEQFFGPGTRLTVL.

The chain couples TRBV9 to TRBJ1-1; D not certain. This CDR3 region has 13 residues. Germline V gene lookup returns CDR1 SGDLS and CDR2 YYNGEE. V was pared by 7 bases and J by 1 base, with 11 bases between. CDR3 loop: CASQRERNTEAFF. CDR3 in DNA: TGTGCCAGCCAGAGGGAACGGAACACTGAAGCTTTCTTT. The whole variable domain, remainder taken from reference TRBV9 and TRBJ1-1, is DSGVTQTPKHLITATGQRVTLRCSPRSGDLSVYWYQQSLDQGLQFLIQYYNGEERAKGNILERFSAQQFPDLHSELNLSSLELGDSALYFCASQRERNTEAFFGQGTRLTVV.

This chain joins TRBV2 and TRBJ2-7, with 12 nucleotides matching TRBD2. This CDR3 has 14 residues. Germline CDR1 SNHLY, CDR2 FYNNEI. The junction had 4 bases not matched to a gene; V was cut back by 6 bases and J by 4 bases. The CDR3: CASSPGTSGYEQYF. For the CDR3, the DNA is TGTGCCAGCAGCCCCGGGACTAGCGGGTACGAGCAGTACTTC.

The chain links TRBV7-2 to TRBJ2-3, with 10 positions matching TRBD2. CDR3 size: 15 residues. The trim removed 5 bases at V and 3 bases at J, leaving 5 bases unmatched. Germline V gene lookup returns CDR1 SGHTA and CDR2 FQGNSA. CDR3 amino acids: CASSPTSGATDTQYF. In DNA form, the CDR3 reads TGTGCCAGCAGCCCTACTAGCGGGGCTACAGATACGCAGTATTTT. Based on the CDR3 plus reference TRBV7-2 and TRBJ2-3, the full variable domain is GAGVSQSPSNKVTEKGKDVELRCDPISGHTALYWYRQSLGQGLEFLIYFQGNSAPDKSGLPSDRFSAERTGGSVSTLTIQRTQQEDSAVYLCASSPTSGATDTQYFGPGTRLTVL.

The rearrangement joins TRBV28 to TRBJ2-1; D is perhaps TRBD2 (6 bases). This CDR3 is built from 14 residues. Germline CDR1 MDHEN, CDR2 SYDVKM. The V end was cut by 6 bases, the J end by 6 bases, with 15 bases between. This CDR3 reads CASSSLTSLNEQFF. CDR3 nucleotide sequence: TGTGCCAGCAGCTCCCTCACTAGCCTCAATGAGCAGTTCTTC.

This clone was recorded once. This chain links TRBV6-5 with TRBJ1-6; weak D call: TRBD1 (5 bases). Germline assignment: CDR1 MNHEY and CDR2 SVGAGI. This CDR3 has 14 amino acids. V was clipped by 5 bases and J by 7 bases, with 12 bases between them. The CDR3 nucleotides are TGTGCCAGCAGTACCGGGACTCAGAATTCACCCCTCCACTTT. Translating gives CASSTGTQNSPLHF.

The rearrangement joins TRBV19 to TRBJ1-5, with D unresolved. This CDR3 is built from 14 residues. The germline gives CDR1 LNHDA, CDR2 SQIVND (reference sequence). CDR3 nucleotide sequence: TGTCGTGCCCCTAGTGGTACGGGGAATCAGCCCCAGCATTTT. Amino acids: CRAPSGTGNQPQHF. The full variable domain, in which reference TRBV19 and TRBJ1-5 provide the parts outside the CDR3, is DGGITQSPKYLFRKEGQNVTLSCEQNLNHDAMYWYRQDPGQGLRLIYYSQIVNDFQKGDIAEGYSVSREKKESFPLTVTSAQKNPTAFYLCRAPSGTGNQPQHFGDGTRLSIL.

The chain joins TRBV6-1 to TRBJ2-3; D is possibly TRBD1 (6 bases). The CDR3 extends over 15 amino acids. V was pared by 6 bases and J by 0 bases, with 13 bases between. In germline, CDR1 is MNHNS, CDR2 SASEGT. For the CDR3, the DNA is TGTGCCAGCAGGAGAGGGGGACCGAGCACAGATACGCAGTATTTT. Translation: CASRRGGPSTDTQYF.

The chain combines TRBV11-1 with TRBJ2-7; D possibly corresponds to TRBD1 (6 bases). There are 14 residues in the CDR3. From germline, CDR1 is SGHAT and CDR2 FQDESV (reference sequence). Between the trimmed V and J ends, which lost 5 bases and 0 bases, there was a span of 11 bases. The CDR3 sequence: CASSLQGLSYEQYF. Written as DNA, the CDR3 is TGTGCCAGCAGCCTACAGGGTCTCTCCTACGAGCAGTACTTC.

This chain links TRBV7-9 with TRBJ2-3, with D maybe TRBD2 (5 bases). The CDR3 is 17 residues long. V lost 2 bases and J lost 3, with 18 bases in between. Germline-derived CDR1 and CDR2 are SEHNR and FQNEAQ (reference sequence). The CDR3 is CASSLMHTPGVTDTQYF. The CDR3 DNA is TGTGCCAGCAGCTTAATGCATACCCCCGGGGTTACAGATACGCAGTATTTT.

The V gene is TRBV19, the J gene TRBJ1-2, with TRBD1 as a possible D gene (6 bases). Per germline, CDR1 LNHDA and CDR2 SQIVND (reference sequence). V was trimmed by 6 bases and J by 6 bases, leaving 11 bases between them. The CDR3 is made up of 12 amino acids. The CDR3 region is CASSQGLDGYTF. The CDR3 nucleotides read TGTGCCAGTAGCCAGGGGCTGGATGGCTACACCTTC.

The rearrangement joins TRBV11-2 to TRBJ2-5, with D possibly TRBD1 on 6 matching bases. The tail of the sequence fits TRBJ2-7 better, so the J call may be wrong. This CDR3 has 15 amino acids. CDR1 and CDR2 from the germline V gene are SGHAT and FQNNGV. CDR3 nucleotide sequence: TGTGCCAGCAGCTTAGAGAGGCAGGGGACCTCCGAGCAGTACTTC. This gives the protein CASSLERQGTSEQYF.

The J gene is TRBJ1-6, the V gene TRBV18, with D tentatively TRBD1 (5 bases). This CDR3 contains 17 residues. Germline values: CDR1 KGHSH, CDR2 LQKENI. Trimming shortened V by 2 bases and J by 5 bases, and 16 bases separated the two germline ends. The CDR3 DNA reads TGTGCCAGCTCACCAAGGGGACTTAGCCAAAATAATTCACCCCTCCACTTT. Its translation: CASSPRGLSQNNSPLHF.

The chain uses TRBV6-4 and TRBJ2-2; perhaps TRBD2 as D (6 bases). The length of the CDR3 is 13 residues. Trimming took off 0 bases at V and 8 bases at J, with 7 bases between the two ends. Germline CDR1 reads MRHNA; CDR2 reads SNTAGT. In DNA form, the CDR3 reads TGTGCCAGCAGTGACTCTGCGGGAGGGGAGCTGTTTTTT. As protein: CASSDSAGGELFF.

The chain couples TRBV28 to TRBJ1-2, with D perhaps matching TRBD1 (5 bases). Germline V gene lookup returns CDR1 MDHEN and CDR2 SYDVKM. This CDR3 comprises 13 residues. V lost 7 bases and J 4 bases, leaving 13 bases between the germline ends. The CDR3 loop reads CASTPTDTYGYTF. The CDR3, as DNA: TGTGCCAGCACTCCGACAGATACCTATGGCTACACCTTC.

The chain joins TRBV10-3 to TRBJ2-3; D perhaps matches TRBD1 (6 bases). The CDR3 is 14 residues long. With 8 bases removed from V and 6 bases from J, the gap between germline ends came to 18 bases. The V gene's germline CDR1 is ENHRY and CDR2 SYGVKD. CDR3 sequence reads: CAIQEGSGVDTQYF. CDR3 coding DNA: TGTGCCATCCAAGAAGGCTCAGGGGTGGATACGCAGTATTTT.

The rearrangement joins TRBV6-5 to TRBJ1-1; 12 nucleotides align to TRBD1. The CDR3 is made up of 15 amino acids. Germline CDR1 is MNHEY and CDR2 is SVGAGI. The V gene end was trimmed by 4 bases and the J gene end by 10 bases; junction bases not matched to a gene: 10. The CDR3 loop is CASSLLRDRGRGAFF. In nucleotides, the CDR3 is TGTGCCAGCAGTTTACTTAGGGACAGGGGGCGAGGAGCTTTCTTT.

The rearrangement links TRBV7-9 to TRBJ1-1, with 7 bases matching TRBD1. This CDR3 contains 15 residues. Germline-derived CDR1 and CDR2 are SEHNR and FQNEAQ (reference sequence). J gave up 5 bases and V 5 bases, and 11 bases lay outside the gene matches. CDR3 loop: CASSVRDSHSTEAFF. In DNA form, the CDR3 reads TGTGCCAGCAGCGTAAGGGACAGCCATTCGACTGAAGCTTTCTTT.

CDR3 sequence reads: CASSSRVGGGGTQYF. The CDR3 DNA reads as TGTGCCAGCAGCTCCCGGGTCGGTGGCGGTGGGACCCAGTACTTC. This sequence joins TRBV7-3 and TRBJ2-5; D unclear. The V end lost 4 bases, the J end lost 7 bases, and 19 bases lay between the germline ends. Germline values: CDR1 SGHTA, CDR2 FQGTGA. The CDR3 consists of 15 residues.

This clone has more than one count but fewer than ten. The DNA of the CDR3 is TGTGCCAGCAGACAGGGTCTTGAGCAGTACTTC. This gives the protein CASRQGLEQYF. The chain couples TRBV28 to TRBJ2-7; the D gene is possibly TRBD1 (6 bases). CDR1 and CDR2 (germline): MDHEN, SYDVKM. The CDR3 spans 11 residues. V was pared by 6 bases and J by 7 bases, with 10 bases between.

The rearrangement links TRBV11-3 to TRBJ1-1; 7 nucleotides match TRBD1. V was clipped by 4 bases and J by 5 bases; unmatched bases: 4. CDR1 and CDR2 (germline): SGHNT, YENEEA. This CDR3 spans 13 amino acids. CDR3 DNA sequence: TGTGCCAGCAGCTCCTCCAGGGGGACTGAAGCTTTCTTT. It translates to CASSSSRGTEAFF.

The rearrangement joins TRBV6-5 to TRBJ1-1; no firm D call. The CDR3 sequence is 13 residues long. V lost 6 bases and J lost 0, with 8 bases in between. Germline V lookup: CDR1 MNHEY, CDR2 SVGAGI. The CDR3 sequence is CASSWALNTEAFF. For the CDR3, the DNA is TGTGCCAGCAGCTGGGCCCTGAACACTGAAGCTTTCTTT.

The chain couples TRBV4-2 to TRBJ1-6, with D tentatively TRBD1 (5 bases). The germline V gene encodes CDR1 LGHNA and CDR2 YNFKEQ. CDR3 length: 15 residues. V dropped 6 bases and J dropped 7 bases, with 16 bases sitting between them. The DNA of the CDR3 is TGTGCCAGCAGTGGAGGAGGGACCGGGAATTCACCCCTCCACTTT. It codes for CASSGGGTGNSPLHF.

The chain links TRBV7-6 to TRBJ2-5; D call uncertain. Trimming cost V 7 bases and J 1 base, with 4 bases left between them. Germline V lookup: CDR1 SGHVS, CDR2 FNYEAQ. This CDR3 has 11 amino acids. CDR3 in amino acids: CASTTQETQYF. In nucleotides, the CDR3 is TGTGCCAGCACTACCCAAGAGACCCAGTACTTC.

This clone was seen a handful of times. The V call is TRBV5-1, the J call TRBJ2-3; possibly TRBD1 for D (6 bases). Trimming cost V 0 bases and J 2 bases, with 10 bases left between them. This CDR3 has 15 amino acids. Germline V gene data show CDR1 as SGHRS and CDR2 as YFSETQ. CDR3 DNA: TGCGCCAGCAGCTTGGCGACAGGAATCACAGATACGCAGTATTTT. Encoded protein: CASSLATGITDTQYF.

This chain uses TRBV7-6 with TRBJ2-7; 8 nucleotides agree with TRBD2. Germline V gives CDR1 SGHVS, CDR2 FNYEAQ. The CDR3 has 15 residues. Trimming at V came to 1 base and at J to 0 bases, leaving 2 bases not matched to a gene. CDR3 loop: CASSLERGSSYEQYF. The DNA of the CDR3 is TGTGCCAGCAGCTTAGAGCGGGGGAGCTCCTACGAGCAGTACTTC.

V gene TRBV7-9 combines with J gene TRBJ2-7; 10 bases line up with TRBD1. There are 15 residues in the CDR3. Trimming at V came to 5 bases and at J to 0 bases, leaving 4 bases not matched to a gene. Germline V gives CDR1 SEHNR, CDR2 FQNEAQ (reference sequence). CDR3 DNA sequence: TGTGCCAGCAGCCGTGGACAGGGGGGCTCCTACGAGCAGTACTTC. It is translated as CASSRGQGGSYEQYF.

V usage is TRBV6-6 and J usage is TRBJ1-3; a possible D gene is TRBD1 (6 bases). The V end lost 5 bases, the J end lost 5 bases, and 16 bases lay between the germline ends. Germline values: CDR1 MNHNY, CDR2 SVGAGI (reference sequence). This CDR3 has 15 residues. For the CDR3, the DNA is TGTGCCAGCAGTCCCCCCTACAGGGAAAGAAACACCATATATTTT. Translating it yields CASSPPYRERNTIYF.